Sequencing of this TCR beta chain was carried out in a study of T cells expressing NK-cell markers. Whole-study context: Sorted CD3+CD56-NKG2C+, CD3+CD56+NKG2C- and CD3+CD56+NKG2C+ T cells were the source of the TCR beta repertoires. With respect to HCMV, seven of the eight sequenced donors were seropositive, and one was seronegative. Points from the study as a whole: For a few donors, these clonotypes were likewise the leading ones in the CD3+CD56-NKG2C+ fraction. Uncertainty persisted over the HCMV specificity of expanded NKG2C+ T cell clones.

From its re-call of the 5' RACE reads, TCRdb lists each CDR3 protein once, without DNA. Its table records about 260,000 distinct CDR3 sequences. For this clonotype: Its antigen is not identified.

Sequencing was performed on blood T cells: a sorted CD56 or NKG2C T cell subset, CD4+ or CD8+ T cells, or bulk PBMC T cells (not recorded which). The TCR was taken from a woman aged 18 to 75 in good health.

This CDR3 is CSASPGQASSYNEQFF. V gene TRBV20-1 combines with J gene TRBJ2-1; TCRdb returns TRBD1, unconfirmable since there is no DNA. Germline assignment: CDR1 DFQATT and CDR2 SNEGSKA (reference sequence). This CDR3 has 16 residues.